The clone carrying this T cell receptor (beta chain) was detected a few times. The antigen is unknown. The data belong to a study of beta chain features in type 1 diabetes. Study-wide points: It was among patients, rather than healthy donors, that naive, central memory and Treg TCRB repertoires appeared more similar. Because the template was cDNA, high-expressing cells might be over-represented. Type 1 diabetes patients showed a moderate but significant shortening of TCRB CDR3s in all four CD4+ subsets.

Expressed TCRB transcripts got sequenced, as all isolated RNA was reverse transcribed. The data were produced by immunoSEQ multiplex PCR, yet TCRdb's version contains in-frame clones alone and is incomplete. The sample holds a few hundred thousand clones, over 11% seen once. By way of CD45RO/CCR7/CD25/CD127/CD95/CD27, the CD4+ regulatory, stem cell-like memory, central memory and naive cells were sorted. V was clipped by 2 bases and J by 7 bases; unmatched bases: 6. The CDR3 has 15 amino acids. CDR1 is KGHSH, CDR2 LQKENI, per germline. Sequencing was carried out using naive CD4+ T cells from blood. The chain has TRBV18 and TRBJ2-1; 9 bases are shared with TRBD1. The receptor was isolated from a man aged 25-45 years with type 1 diabetes. CDR3 nucleotides: TGTGCCAGCTCACCAGGGACAGGGCGATTGAATGAGCAGTTCTTC. This gives the protein CASSPGTGRLNEQFF.